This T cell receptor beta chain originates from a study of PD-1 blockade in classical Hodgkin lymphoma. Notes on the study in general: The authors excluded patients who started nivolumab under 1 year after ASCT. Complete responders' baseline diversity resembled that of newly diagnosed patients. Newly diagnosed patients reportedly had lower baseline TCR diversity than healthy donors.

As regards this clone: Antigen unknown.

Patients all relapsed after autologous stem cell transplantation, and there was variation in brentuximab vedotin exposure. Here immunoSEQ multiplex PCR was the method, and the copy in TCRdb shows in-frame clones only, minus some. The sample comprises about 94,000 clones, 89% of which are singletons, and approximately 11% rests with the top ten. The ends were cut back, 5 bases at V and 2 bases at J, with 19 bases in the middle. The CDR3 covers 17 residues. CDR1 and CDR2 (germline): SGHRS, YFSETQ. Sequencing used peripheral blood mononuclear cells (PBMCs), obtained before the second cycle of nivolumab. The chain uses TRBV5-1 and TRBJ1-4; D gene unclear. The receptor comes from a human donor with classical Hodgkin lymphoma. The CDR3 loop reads CASRGYMGSGTNEKLFF. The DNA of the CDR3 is TGCGCCAGCAGAGGGTATATGGGGTCTGGGACTAATGAAAAACTGTTTTTT. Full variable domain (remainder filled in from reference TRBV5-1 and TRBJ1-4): KAGVTQTPRYLIKTRGQQVTLSCSPISGHRSVSWYQQTPGQGLQFLFEYFSETQRNKGNFPGRFSGRQFSNSRSEMNVSTLELGDSALYLCASRGYMGSGTNEKLFFGSGTQLSVL.